This T cell receptor beta chain stems from a study of prognosis after radiotherapy for stage I lung cancer. Template was genomic DNA; TCR beta CDR3 amplified in two multiplex PCR rounds. Amplification during the initial PCR round employed primers specific to each TRBV and TRBJ gene. TCRdb used MiXCR to reprocess the multiplex PCR reads, holding one entry per CDR3 protein. The sample carries fewer than 25,000 distinct CDR3 sequences, approximately 43% recorded once. Germline V gene data show CDR1 as LGHDT and CDR2 as YNNKEL (reference sequence). The junction had 5 bases not matched to a gene; V was cut back by 3 bases and J by 6 bases. This CDR3 has 15 amino acids. This clonotype occurred many times.

The TCR comes from a donor aged 50 or older with non-small cell lung cancer. The sample consisted of PBMCs, taken before or after stereotactic body radiation therapy (not recorded which). The V call is TRBV3-1, the J call TRBJ1-6; 7 bases line up with TRBD1. The CDR3 here is CASSHLDRVNSPLHF. The CDR3 bases are TGTGCCAGCAGCCACCTAGACAGGGTTAATTCACCCCTCCACTTT.